The source of this T cell receptor beta chain is a study of cytomegalovirus exposure and HLA in healthy donors. Concerning this clone: Antigen: not known.

The junction had 5 bases not matched to a gene; V was cut back by 1 base and J by 5 bases. Germline V gene sequence: CDR1 SGHAT, CDR2 FQNNGV. The CDR3 sequence is 14 residues long. Assay: immunoSEQ multiplex PCR; the TCRdb copy retains only in-frame clones and omits some. The sample holds more than 85,000 clones, just under 95% seen once. Study observations and caveats: It was reported that the classifier diagnosed cytomegalovirus status with high specificity and sensitivity in both the original and validation cohorts. Among TCR sequences, most were rare, though some public TCRs appeared in many donors. Cytomegalovirus association was listed for about 170 TCR beta chains.

The donors were members of the approximately 110-subject validation cohort (separate from the approximately 670-subject first cohort). This TCR derives from a woman aged 18-35 years in good health and CMV-seronegative. The V and J genes are TRBV11-2 and TRBJ2-7; TRBD1 matches at 7 bases. Source material: PBMCs. The CDR3 loop is CASSLVPGGDEQYF. CDR3 coding DNA: TGTGCCAGCAGCTTAGTTCCAGGGGGAGACGAGCAGTACTTC.